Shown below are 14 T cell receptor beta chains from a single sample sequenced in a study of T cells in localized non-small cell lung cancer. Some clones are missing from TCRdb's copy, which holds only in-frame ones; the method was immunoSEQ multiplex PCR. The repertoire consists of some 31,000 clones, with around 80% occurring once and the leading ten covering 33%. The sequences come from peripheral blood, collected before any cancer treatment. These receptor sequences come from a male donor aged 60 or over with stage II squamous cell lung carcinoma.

The CDR3 DNA reads as TGTGCCAGCACTAGACAGGGGTTCTATGGCTACACCTTC. Amino acid sequence: CASTRQGFYGYTF. The V and J genes are TRBV7-2 and TRBJ1-2; the match to TRBD1 covers 8 bases. Germline V gene data show CDR1 as SGHTA and CDR2 as FQGNSA. The J segment lost 4 bases and the V segment lost 7 bases, leaving 5 bases of the junction unmatched. This CDR3 region has 13 residues.

CDR3 nucleotides: TGTGCCATCAGTGAAGGGGGGAGGGACCATCAGCCCCAGCATTTT. Amino acids: CAISEGGRDHQPQHF. This chain joins TRBV10-3 and TRBJ1-5, with D possibly matching TRBD1 (6 bases). This CDR3 comprises 15 residues. Per the germline V gene, CDR1 is ENHRY and CDR2 is SYGVKD. V lost 3 bases and J 5 bases, leaving 14 bases between the germline ends.

CDR3 region: CASSLHPANYGYTF. The CDR3 coding sequence is TGCGCCAGCAGCCTCCACCCCGCAAACTATGGCTACACCTTC. V gene TRBV5-1 combines with J gene TRBJ1-2; D uncertain. Per germline, CDR1 SGHRS and CDR2 YFSETQ. This CDR3 comprises 14 residues. Trimming removed 4 bases from V and 2 bases from J, with 12 bases in between.

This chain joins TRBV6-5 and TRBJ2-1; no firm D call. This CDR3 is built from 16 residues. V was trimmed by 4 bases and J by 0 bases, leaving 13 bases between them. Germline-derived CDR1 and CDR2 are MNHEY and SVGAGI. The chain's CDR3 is CASSFSRRSSYNEQFF. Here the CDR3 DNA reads TGTGCCAGCAGTTTCTCCCGTAGGAGCTCCTACAATGAGCAGTTCTTC.

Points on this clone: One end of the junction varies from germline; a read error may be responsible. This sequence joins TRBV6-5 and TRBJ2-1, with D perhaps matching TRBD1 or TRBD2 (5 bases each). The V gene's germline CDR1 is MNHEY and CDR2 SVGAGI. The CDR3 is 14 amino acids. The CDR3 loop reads CGSGRQGGYNEQFF. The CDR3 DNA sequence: TGTGGCAGCGGTCGCCAGGGTGGCTACAATGAGCAGTTCTTC.

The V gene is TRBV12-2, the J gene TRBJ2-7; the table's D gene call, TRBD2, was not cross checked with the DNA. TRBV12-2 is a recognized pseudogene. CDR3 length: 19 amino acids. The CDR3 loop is CASRLLIPLTSGSTGEQYF. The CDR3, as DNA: TGTGCAAGTCGCTTATTAATCCCCCTGACTAGCGGGAGTACAGGGGAGCAGTACTTC.

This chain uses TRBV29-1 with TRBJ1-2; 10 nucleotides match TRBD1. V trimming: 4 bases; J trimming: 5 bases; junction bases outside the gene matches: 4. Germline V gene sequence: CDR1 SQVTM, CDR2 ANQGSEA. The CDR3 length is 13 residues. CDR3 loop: CSVGSGQGYGYTF. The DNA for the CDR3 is TGCAGCGTTGGATCGGGACAGGGGTATGGCTACACCTTC.

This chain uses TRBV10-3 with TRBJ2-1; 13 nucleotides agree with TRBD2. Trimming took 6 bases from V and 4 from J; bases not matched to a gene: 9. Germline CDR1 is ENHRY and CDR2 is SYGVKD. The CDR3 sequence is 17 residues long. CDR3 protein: CAIREPGLAGVYNEQFF. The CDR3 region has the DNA TGTGCCATCAGGGAACCCGGACTAGCGGGAGTGTACAATGAGCAGTTCTTC.

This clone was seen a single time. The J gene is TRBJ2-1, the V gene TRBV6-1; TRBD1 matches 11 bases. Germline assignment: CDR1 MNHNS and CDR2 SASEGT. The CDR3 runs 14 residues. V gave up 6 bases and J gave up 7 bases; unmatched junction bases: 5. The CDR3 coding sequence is TGTGCCAGCAGCCGGGACAGGGGGTCGAATGAGCAGTTCTTC. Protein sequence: CASSRDRGSNEQFF.

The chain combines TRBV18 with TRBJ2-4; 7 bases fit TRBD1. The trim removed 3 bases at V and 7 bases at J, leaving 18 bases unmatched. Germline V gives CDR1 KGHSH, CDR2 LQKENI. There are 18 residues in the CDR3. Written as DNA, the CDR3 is TGTGCCAGCTCACCTATGGGACAGTTGGGGCGAAGTTGGAACATTCAGTACTTC. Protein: CASSPMGQLGRSWNIQYF.

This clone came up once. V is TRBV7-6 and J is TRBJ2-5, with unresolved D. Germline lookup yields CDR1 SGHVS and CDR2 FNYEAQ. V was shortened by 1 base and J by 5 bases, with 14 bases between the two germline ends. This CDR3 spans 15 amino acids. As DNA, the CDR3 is TGTGCCAGCAGCTTAGAACCTTCAATGGGGGAGACCCAGTACTTC. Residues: CASSLEPSMGETQYF. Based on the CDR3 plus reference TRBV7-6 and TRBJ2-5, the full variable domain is GAGVSQSPRYKVTKRGQDVALRCDPISGHVSLYWYRQALGQGPEFLTYFNYEAQQDKSGLPNDRFSAERPEGSISTLTIQRTEQRDSAMYRCASSLEPSMGETQYFGPGTRLLVL.

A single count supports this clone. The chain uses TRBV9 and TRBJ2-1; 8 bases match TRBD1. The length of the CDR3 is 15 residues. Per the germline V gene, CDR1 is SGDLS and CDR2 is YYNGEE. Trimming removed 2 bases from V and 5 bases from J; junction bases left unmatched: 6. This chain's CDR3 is CASSVRDRQDNEQFF. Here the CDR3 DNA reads TGTGCCAGCAGCGTCCGGGACAGGCAGGACAATGAGCAGTTCTTC.

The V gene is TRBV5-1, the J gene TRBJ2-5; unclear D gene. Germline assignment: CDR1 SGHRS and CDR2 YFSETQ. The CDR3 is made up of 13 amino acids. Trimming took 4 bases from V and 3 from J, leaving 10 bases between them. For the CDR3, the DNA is TGCGCCAGCAGCCCCGGATGGGAAGAGACCCAGTACTTC. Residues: CASSPGWEETQYF.

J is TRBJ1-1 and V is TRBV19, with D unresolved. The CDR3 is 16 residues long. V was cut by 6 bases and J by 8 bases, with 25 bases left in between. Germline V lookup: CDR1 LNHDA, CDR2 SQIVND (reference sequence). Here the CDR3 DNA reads TGTGCCAGTAGGTTGCCGGGCAGGCCAAATGGACCCGAAGCTTTCTTT. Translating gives CASRLPGRPNGPEAFF.